Listed below are T cell receptor beta chains from one sample, sequenced in a study of blood T cell repertoires in COVID-19. Profiling relied on immunoSEQ multiplex PCR, and the TCRdb table lists in-frame clones only, not all of them. In the table there are about 330,000 clones, roughly 86% of which are singletons. Sequencing was performed on PBMCs or T cells enriched from blood (not recorded which). Receptor source: a woman aged 25 to 45 who had recovered from COVID-19. Each CDR3 is given with its conserved first and last residue. A D gene is named only where the DNA matches it firmly. Size is omitted from some rows. Given values are once, few, many or a class for expanded clones.

>few|TRBJ1-2|TRBD1|TRBV4-2
TGTGCCAGCAGCCACCTACCGGGACAGGGCCCGGGCTATGGCTACACCTTC
CASSHLPGQGPGYGYTF
>once|TRBJ2-7|-|TRBV13
TGTGCCAGCAGCTTATCAGGTTTCGAGCAGTACTTC
CASSLSGFEQYF
>-|TRBJ2-3|-|TRBV5-1
TGCGCCACCTCCTCGTTGAGCAGCACAGATACGCAGTATTTT
CATSSLSSTDTQYF
>-|TRBJ1-5|TRBD1|TRBV28
TGTGCCAGCAGACCAATTACAGGGGTCAACAATCAGCCCCAGCATTTT
CASRPITGVNNQPQHF
>-|TRBJ2-7|-|TRBV10-2
TGCGCCAGCAGTGAGCGAAACAGGCCTGCCTACGAGCAGTACTTC
CASSERNRPAYEQYF
>-|TRBJ2-1|TRBD2|TRBV6-2/TRBV6-3
TGTGCCAGCAGTTACACCGCTTCCGCGGCGGGGGGACGCAATGAGCAGTTCTTC
CASSYTASAAGGRNEQFF
>-|TRBJ1-1|-|TRBV11-3
TGTGCCAGCAGCCCTCAGGGGAGCGTGAAAGCTTTCTTT
CASSPQGSVKAFF
>-|TRBJ2-3|TRBD2|TRBV29-1
TGCAGCTCCGCGCGGGGGGGTGCTCTTAGCACAGATACGCAGTATTTT
CSSARGGALSTDTQYF
>-|TRBJ1-2|-|TRBV6-6
TGTGCCAGCAGTACCCGGACAGCAGCCTATGGCTACACCTTC
CASSTRTAAYGYTF
>-|TRBJ2-2|TRBD1|TRBV27
TGTGCCACTACGACAGGGAGGAACACCGGGGAGCTGTTTTTT
CATTTGRNTGELFF
>-|TRBJ2-5|-|TRBV4-2
TGTGCCAGCAGCCAAGATGATGGCGGGGGCCCGGAGACCCAGTACTTC
CASSQDDGGGPETQYF
>few|TRBJ1-5|-|TRBV28
TGTGCCAGCAGAGCGGCTGGACAGCGCAATCAGCCCCAGCATTTT
CASRAAGQRNQPQHF
>-|TRBJ1-4|-|TRBV5-4
TGTGCCAGCAGCTTGGGAGCAACTAATGAAAAACTGTTTTTT
CASSLGATNEKLFF
>-|TRBJ1-1|TRBD1|TRBV19
TGTGCCAGTAGTAATGTCCCGGGACAGGGCGCGAACACTGAAGCTTTCTTT
CASSNVPGQGANTEAFF
>-|TRBJ2-7|-|TRBV19
TGTGCCAGTAGTACCCTACCCGGGACTCAAGCCTACGAGCAGTACTTC
CASSTLPGTQAYEQYF
>-|TRBJ2-3|TRBD2|TRBV27
TGTGCCAGCAGTTTCGCGGGGGGGTGGTTGAATACGCAGTATTTT
CASSFAGGWLNTQYF
>-|TRBJ2-5|TRBD1|TRBV14
TGTGCCAGCAGCCAAGATATCGGGACAGGGGCCATCCAAGAGACCCAGTACTTC
CASSQDIGTGAIQETQYF
>-|TRBJ2-7|-|TRBV20-1
TGCAGTGCCATGGGTCGGGACGAGCAGTACTTC
CSAMGRDEQYF
>-|TRBJ1-5|TRBD1|TRBV5-6
TGTGCCAGCAGCCGGACAGGGGGCGATCAGCCCCAGCATTTT
CASSRTGGDQPQHF
>-|TRBJ2-3|-|TRBV28
TGTGCCAGCACCCCCCTCCTAACTACAGATACGCAGTATTTT
CASTPLLTTDTQYF
>few|TRBJ1-6|-|TRBV5-1
TGCGCCAGCAGCTTGGGGACTCCCCGCTTCAATTCACCCCTCCACTTT
CASSLGTPRFNSPLHF
>once|TRBJ2-2|-|TRBV5-4
TGTGCCAGCAGCTTGGGAGGATCAGGGGACTACGGGGAGCTGTTTTTT
CASSLGGSGDYGELFF
>-|TRBJ2-1|TRBD1|TRBV7-9
TGTGCCAGCAGCCCAGGGACAGGTAACAATGAGCAGTTCTTC
CASSPGTGNNEQFF
>-|TRBJ1-6|-|TRBV6-2/TRBV6-3
TGTGCCAGCAGTTACTCCAGCAGGGTGGGATCACCCCTCCACTTT
CASSYSSRVGSPLHF
>-|TRBJ2-1|TRBD2|TRBV5-4
TGTGCCAGCAGCCCTGGGACGGGGGGTTACAATGAGCAGTTCTTC
CASSPGTGGYNEQFF
>once|TRBJ1-3|-|TRBV28
TGTGCCAGCAGTCCCCAGATCCAATTCTCTGGAAACACCATATATTTT
CASSPQIQFSGNTIYF
>-|TRBJ1-3|-|TRBV15
TGTGCCACCAGCAGAGATCGAGGGTTAGGAAACACCATATATTTT
CATSRDRGLGNTIYF
>-|TRBJ2-2|TRBD2|TRBV24-1
TGTGCCACCAGTGATTTCGGGGCTAGCGGGGGCACCGGGGAGCTGTTTTTT
CATSDFGASGGTGELFF
>-|TRBJ1-2|-|TRBV6-5
TGTGCCGCGGGGGGAAACTATGGCTACACCTTC
CAAGGNYGYTF
>-|TRBJ1-5|TRBD1|TRBV28
TGTGCCAGCAGTTTTGTTGGGCAGGGGGCAGGTCAGCCCCAGCATTTT
CASSFVGQGAGQPQHF
>-|TRBJ2-3|-|TRBV7-7
TGTGCTAGCAGCTCGGACAGCACGGCAGATACGCAGTATTTT
CASSSDSTADTQYF
>-|TRBJ1-3|-|TRBV3-1/TRBV3-2
TGTGCCAGCAGCCACTATCCGGGCTCTGGAAACACCATATATTTT
CASSHYPGSGNTIYF